This passage covers 18 T cell receptor beta chains from one sample sequenced in a study of OX40 agonist ivuxolimab in advanced cancers. Using immunoSEQ multiplex PCR, the repertoire was profiled, and TCRdb retains in-frame clones only, with some absent. The sample holds fewer than 50,000 clones, around 93% seen once. Sequencing used CD4+ or CD8+ T cells sorted from blood, obtained in a trial of the OX40 agonist ivuxolimab. These receptors originate from an adult with an advanced solid tumor such as melanoma, head and neck, liver or kidney cancer.

This clone showed up just once. At one of its ends the junction is not consistent with the germline gene, which may arise from a read error. The chain is built from TRBV15 and TRBJ2-1; D is unclear. This CDR3 has 16 amino acids. The V gene's germline CDR1 is LNHNV and CDR2 YYDKDF (reference sequence). CDR3 sequence (DNA): TGTGCCACCAGCAGAGAAAGAGTTTCGGTATACAGTGAGCAGTTCTTC. It yields the protein CATSRERVSVYSEQFF.

This chain uses TRBV4-2 with TRBJ1-2; 10 bases line up with TRBD1. The CDR3 is 16 residues long. Trimming removed 0 bases from V and 6 bases from J; junction bases left unmatched: 7. The germline gives CDR1 LGHNA, CDR2 YNFKEQ. The CDR3 sequence is CASSQEAGTGEDGYTF. The CDR3 DNA reads as TGTGCCAGCAGCCAAGAAGCGGGGACAGGGGAGGATGGCTACACCTTC.

The chain carries TRBV11-1 and TRBJ2-7, with D unclear. Germline-derived CDR1 and CDR2 are SGHAT and FQDESV (reference sequence). V was trimmed by 5 bases and J by 0 bases, leaving 11 bases between them. The CDR3 is 14 residues long. In DNA form, the CDR3 reads TGTGCCAGCAGCCCCCTTGAAAGCTCCTACGAGCAGTACTTC. Translated: CASSPLESSYEQYF. Based on the CDR3 plus reference TRBV11-1 and TRBJ2-7, the full variable domain is EAEVAQSPRYKITEKSQAVAFWCDPISGHATLYWYRQILGQGPELLVQFQDESVVDDSQLPKDRFSAERLKGVDSTLKIQPAELGDSAMYLCASSPLESSYEQYFGPGTRLTVT.

The V call is TRBV4-1, the J call TRBJ1-1; unclear D gene. V lost 3 bases and J lost 4, with 9 bases in between. The CDR3 covers 13 residues. The germline V gene has CDR1 MGHRA and CDR2 YSYEKL. In nucleotides, the CDR3 is TGCGCCAGCAGCCACCGAGGGAGCACTGAAGCTTTCTTT. It specifies CASSHRGSTEAFF.

The chain uses TRBV5-6 and TRBJ1-3; D is ambiguous. Trimming removed 4 bases from V and 4 bases from J, with 6 bases in between. The CDR3 has 12 residues. CDR1 and CDR2 (germline): SGHDT, YYEEEE. The CDR3 spells CASSQTGNTIYF. The CDR3 nucleotides are TGTGCCAGCAGCCAGACCGGAAACACCATATATTTT.

This clone was seen only a few times. This chain connects TRBV27 to TRBJ2-1, with 10 bases lining up with TRBD2. The germline V gene has CDR1 MNHEY and CDR2 SMNVEV (reference sequence). V gave up 6 bases and J gave up 4 bases; unmatched junction bases: 15. This CDR3 comprises 18 residues. This CDR3 is CASSLLAGDLVGYNEQFF. CDR3 nucleotide sequence: TGTGCCAGCAGCCTGCTAGCGGGGGATCTAGTAGGTTACAATGAGCAGTTCTTC.

V usage is TRBV9 and J usage is TRBJ2-5; tentative D call: TRBD2 (6 bases). V lost 6 bases and J 4 bases, leaving 16 bases between the germline ends. Germline assignment: CDR1 SGDLS and CDR2 YYNGEE. This CDR3 has 14 amino acids. CDR3 region: CASNGGDHTETQYF. The CDR3 coding sequence is TGTGCCAGCAACGGCGGGGACCATACAGAGACCCAGTACTTC.

Here the CDR3 reads CAWSASRTSRGGFSLAEQYF. In nucleotides, the CDR3 is TGTGCCTGGAGTGCCTCTCGGACTTCCAGGGGCGGTTTCTCCTTAGCAGAGCAGTACTTC. This chain joins TRBV30 and TRBJ2-7; the D gene is possibly TRBD1 (6 bases). V was clipped by 1 base and J by 7 bases, with 35 bases between them. Germline V gene sequence: CDR1 GTSNPN, CDR2 SVGIG (reference sequence). The CDR3 spans 20 residues.

This chain links TRBV9 with TRBJ1-2; 9 nucleotides align to TRBD1. Germline CDR1 reads SGDLS; CDR2 reads YYNGEE. V dropped 2 bases and J dropped 3; count of bases not matched to a gene: 8. The CDR3 loop spans 16 amino acids. The CDR3: CASSVPRDRADYGYTF. The CDR3 DNA reads as TGTGCCAGCAGCGTCCCCCGGGACAGGGCCGACTATGGCTACACCTTC.

In this sample, this clone turned up once. Relative to the germline gene, one junction end is altered; a read error may explain this. The chain uses TRBV27 and TRBJ2-5, with a tentative D call TRBD1 (5 bases). The CDR3 has 16 residues. Germline CDR1 MNHEY, CDR2 SMNVEV (reference sequence). CDR3 sequence: CAGSLSLGARQETQYF. CDR3 coding DNA: TGTGCCGGCAGTTTATCGTTAGGGGCGCGGCAAGAGACCCAGTACTTC.

This clone is a singleton in its sample. The V and J genes are TRBV29-1 and TRBJ1-1; TRBD1 agrees at 11 bases. Germline loops: CDR1 SQVTM, CDR2 ANQGSEA. The trim removed 4 bases at V and 6 bases at J, leaving 13 bases unmatched. The CDR3 extends over 16 amino acids. The CDR3 sequence: CSVVGQGASVGPEAFF. DNA for the CDR3: TGCAGCGTTGTAGGACAGGGGGCGTCGGTCGGGCCTGAAGCTTTCTTT.

This clone was found once. The chain carries TRBV2 and TRBJ2-7, with D unresolved. With 8 bases removed from V and 2 bases from J, the gap between germline ends came to 13 bases. The CDR3 contains 13 residues. Germline V gives CDR1 SNHLY, CDR2 FYNNEI. CDR3 sequence reads: CASLDKDTYEQYF. The CDR3 bases are TGTGCCAGCTTAGACAAAGACACCTACGAGCAGTACTTC.

The chain joins TRBV9 to TRBJ2-7; 7 positions match TRBD2. CDR3 length equals 15 residues. V trimming: 4 bases; J trimming: 4 bases; junction bases outside the gene matches: 11. The germline V gene has CDR1 SGDLS and CDR2 YYNGEE. The CDR3 nucleotides read TGTGCCAGCAGCCCCCGAGCTAGCGGAACGTACGAGCAGTACTTC. Translation gives CASSPRASGTYEQYF.

The V gene is TRBV9, the J gene TRBJ2-7, with 7 bases matching TRBD2. The ends lost 5 bases at V and 0 bases at J; junction bases unmatched: 8. The CDR3 totals 15 residues. The germline V gene encodes CDR1 SGDLS and CDR2 YYNGEE. For the CDR3, the DNA is TGTGCCAGCAGTGATGACGGGGGGTCCTCCTACGAGCAGTACTTC. Residues: CASSDDGGSSYEQYF.

The chain combines TRBV4-1 with TRBJ1-4; perhaps TRBD1 as D (5 bases). This CDR3 spans 16 amino acids. CDR1 and CDR2 from the germline V gene are MGHRA and YSYEKL. V was pared by 0 bases and J by 6 bases, with 14 bases between. The CDR3 protein is CASSQEGGDSDEKLFF. The CDR3 region has the DNA TGCGCCAGCAGCCAAGAGGGTGGGGACTCTGATGAAAAACTGTTTTTT.

The V gene is TRBV9, the J gene TRBJ1-1; unclear D gene. The CDR3 spans 19 residues. V lost 3 bases and J lost 3, with 27 bases in between. The germline V gene encodes CDR1 SGDLS and CDR2 YYNGEE. The CDR3 is CASSEARNLRTREDTEAFF. The CDR3 DNA is TGTGCCAGCAGCGAGGCCCGAAACCTCCGAACGCGGGAGGACACTGAAGCTTTCTTT. Drawing the rest from reference TRBV9 and TRBJ1-1, the complete variable domain is DSGVTQTPKHLITATGQRVTLRCSPRSGDLSVYWYQQSLDQGLQFLIQYYNGEERAKGNILERFSAQQFPDLHSELNLSSLELGDSALYFCASSEARNLRTREDTEAFFGQGTRLTVV.

The rearrangement uses TRBV6-1 and TRBJ2-1; no definite D call. The CDR3 runs to 13 residues. Germline V gene data show CDR1 as MNHNS and CDR2 as SASEGT. The ends were cut back, 4 bases at V and 7 bases at J, with 11 bases in the middle. The CDR3 region is CASSGTGVNEQFF. CDR3 DNA sequence: TGTGCCAGCAGTGGAACCGGTGTTAATGAGCAGTTCTTC.

The chain has TRBV29-1 and TRBJ2-7; D is uncertain. CDR3 length: 11 residues. Germline V gene lookup returns CDR1 SQVTM and CDR2 ANQGSEA. V lost 8 bases, J lost 0 bases, and 8 bases lay in between. CDR3 sequence reads: CSYGSSYEQYF. The CDR3 DNA sequence: TGCAGCTACGGATCCTCCTACGAGCAGTACTTC.